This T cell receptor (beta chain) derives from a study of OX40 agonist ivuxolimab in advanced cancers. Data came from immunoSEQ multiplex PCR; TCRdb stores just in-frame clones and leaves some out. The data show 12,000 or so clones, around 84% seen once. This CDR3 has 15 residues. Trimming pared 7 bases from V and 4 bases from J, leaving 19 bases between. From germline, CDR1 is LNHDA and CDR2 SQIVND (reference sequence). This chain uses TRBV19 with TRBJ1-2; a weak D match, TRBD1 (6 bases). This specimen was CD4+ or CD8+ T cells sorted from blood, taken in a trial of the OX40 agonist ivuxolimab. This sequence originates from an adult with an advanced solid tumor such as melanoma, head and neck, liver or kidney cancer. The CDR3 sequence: CASTEGGDAFYGYTF. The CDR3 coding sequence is TGTGCCAGTACAGAAGGGGGGGATGCCTTCTATGGCTACACCTTC.